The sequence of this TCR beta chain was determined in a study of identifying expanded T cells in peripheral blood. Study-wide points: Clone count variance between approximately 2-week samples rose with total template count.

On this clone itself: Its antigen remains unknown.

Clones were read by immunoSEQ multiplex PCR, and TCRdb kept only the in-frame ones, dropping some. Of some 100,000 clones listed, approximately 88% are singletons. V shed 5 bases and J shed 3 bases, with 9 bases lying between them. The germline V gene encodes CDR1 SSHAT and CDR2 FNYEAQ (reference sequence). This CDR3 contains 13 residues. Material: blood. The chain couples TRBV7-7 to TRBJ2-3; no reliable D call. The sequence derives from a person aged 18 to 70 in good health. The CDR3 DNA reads TGTGCCAGCAGCACAATGGTTACAGATACGCAGTATTTT. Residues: CASSTMVTDTQYF.